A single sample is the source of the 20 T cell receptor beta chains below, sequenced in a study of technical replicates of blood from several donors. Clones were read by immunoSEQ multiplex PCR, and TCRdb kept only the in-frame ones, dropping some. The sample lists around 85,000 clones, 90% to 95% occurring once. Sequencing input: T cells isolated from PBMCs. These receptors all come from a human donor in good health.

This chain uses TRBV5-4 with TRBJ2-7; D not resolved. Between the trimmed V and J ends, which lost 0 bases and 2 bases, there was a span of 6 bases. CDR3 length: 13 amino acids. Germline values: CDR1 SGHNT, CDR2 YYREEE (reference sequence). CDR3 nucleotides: TGTGCCAGCAGCTTGGACCAGACCTACGAGCAGTACTTC. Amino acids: CASSLDQTYEQYF.

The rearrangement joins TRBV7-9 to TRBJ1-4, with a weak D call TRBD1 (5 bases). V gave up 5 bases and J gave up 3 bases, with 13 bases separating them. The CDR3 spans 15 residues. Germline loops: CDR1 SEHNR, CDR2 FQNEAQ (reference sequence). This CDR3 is CASSRAGKANEKLFF. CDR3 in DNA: TGTGCCAGCAGCAGAGCAGGGAAGGCTAATGAAAAACTGTTTTTT.

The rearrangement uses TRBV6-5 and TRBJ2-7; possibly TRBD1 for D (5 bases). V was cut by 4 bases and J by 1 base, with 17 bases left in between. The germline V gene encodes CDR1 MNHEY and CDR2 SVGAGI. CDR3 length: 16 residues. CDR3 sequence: CASSSREGRVSYEQYF. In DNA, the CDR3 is TGTGCCAGCAGTTCACGCGAAGGCAGGGTTTCCTACGAGCAGTACTTC.

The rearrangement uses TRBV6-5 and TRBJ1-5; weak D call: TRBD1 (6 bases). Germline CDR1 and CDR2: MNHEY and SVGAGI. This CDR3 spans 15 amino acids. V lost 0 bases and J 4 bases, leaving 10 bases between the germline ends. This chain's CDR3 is CASSYSIGGNQPQHF. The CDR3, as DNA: TGTGCCAGCAGTTACTCGATAGGGGGAAATCAGCCCCAGCATTTT.

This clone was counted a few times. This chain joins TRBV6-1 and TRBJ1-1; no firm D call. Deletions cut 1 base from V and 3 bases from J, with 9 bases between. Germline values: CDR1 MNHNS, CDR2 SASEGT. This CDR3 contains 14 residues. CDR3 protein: CASSEVQRDTEAFF. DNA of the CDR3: TGTGCCAGCAGTGAAGTTCAACGGGACACTGAAGCTTTCTTT.

This CDR3 is CASSPSITGLAIYNEQFF. CDR3 nucleotide sequence: TGTGCCAGCAGTCCCTCAATCACGGGACTAGCTATCTACAATGAGCAGTTCTTC. The V gene is TRBV9, the J gene TRBJ2-1, with 9 positions matching TRBD2. Trimming removed 5 bases from V and 3 bases from J; junction bases left unmatched: 15. This CDR3 comprises 18 residues. From germline, CDR1 is SGDLS and CDR2 YYNGEE. Full variable domain (remainder filled in from reference TRBV9 and TRBJ2-1): DSGVTQTPKHLITATGQRVTLRCSPRSGDLSVYWYQQSLDQGLQFLIQYYNGEERAKGNILERFSAQQFPDLHSELNLSSLELGDSALYFCASSPSITGLAIYNEQFFGPGTRLTVL.

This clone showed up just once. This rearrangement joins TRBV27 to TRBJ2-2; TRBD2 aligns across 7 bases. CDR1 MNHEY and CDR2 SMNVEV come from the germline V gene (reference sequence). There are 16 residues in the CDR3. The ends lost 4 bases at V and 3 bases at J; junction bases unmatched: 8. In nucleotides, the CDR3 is TGTGCCAGCAGTTCGGTGGGGGGGGTTGACACCGGGGAGCTGTTTTTT. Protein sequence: CASSSVGGVDTGELFF.

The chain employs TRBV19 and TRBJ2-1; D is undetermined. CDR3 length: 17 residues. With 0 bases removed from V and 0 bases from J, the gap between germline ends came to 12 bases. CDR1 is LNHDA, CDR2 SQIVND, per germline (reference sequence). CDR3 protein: CASSIDLSASSYNEQFF. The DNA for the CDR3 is TGTGCCAGTAGTATAGATCTGAGCGCGAGCTCCTACAATGAGCAGTTCTTC. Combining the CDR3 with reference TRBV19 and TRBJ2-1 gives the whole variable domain DGGITQSPKYLFRKEGQNVTLSCEQNLNHDAMYWYRQDPGQGLRLIYYSQIVNDFQKGDIAEGYSVSREKKESFPLTVTSAQKNPTAFYLCASSIDLSASSYNEQFFGPGTRLTVL.

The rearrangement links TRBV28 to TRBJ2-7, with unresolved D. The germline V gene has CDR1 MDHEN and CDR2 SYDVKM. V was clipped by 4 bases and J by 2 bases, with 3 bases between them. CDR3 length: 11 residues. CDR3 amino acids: CASSSAYEQYF. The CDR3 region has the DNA TGTGCCAGCAGTTCCGCCTACGAGCAGTACTTC. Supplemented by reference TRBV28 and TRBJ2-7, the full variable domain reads DVKVTQSSRYLVKRTGEKVFLECVQDMDHENMFWYRQDPGLGLRLIYFSYDVKMKEKGDIPEGYSVSREKKERFSLILESASTNQTSMYLCASSSAYEQYFGPGTRLTVT.

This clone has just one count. The chain's CDR3 is CASSLPPGEVGANVLTF. Written as DNA, the CDR3 is TGTGCCAGCAGCTTACCCCCCGGGGAGGTTGGGGCCAACGTCCTGACTTTC. The rearrangement links TRBV7-9 to TRBJ2-6; possibly TRBD2 for D (6 bases). Trimming cost V 2 bases and J 3 bases, with 14 bases left between them. The CDR3 consists of 17 residues. CDR1 and CDR2 (germline): SEHNR, FQNEAQ (reference sequence).

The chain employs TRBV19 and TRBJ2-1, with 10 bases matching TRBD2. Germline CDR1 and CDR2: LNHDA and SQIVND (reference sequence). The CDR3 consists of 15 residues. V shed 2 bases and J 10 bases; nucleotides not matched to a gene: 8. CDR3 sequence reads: CASSILAGAVDEQFF. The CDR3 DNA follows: TGTGCCAGTAGTATACTAGCGGGAGCTGTCGACGAGCAGTTCTTC.

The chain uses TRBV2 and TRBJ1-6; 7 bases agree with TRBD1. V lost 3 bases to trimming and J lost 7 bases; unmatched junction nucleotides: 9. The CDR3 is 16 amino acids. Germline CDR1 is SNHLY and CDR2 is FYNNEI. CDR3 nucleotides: TGTGCCAGCAGTGAGACGGAGGACAGGCAAAATTCACCCCTCCACTTT. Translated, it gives CASSETEDRQNSPLHF.

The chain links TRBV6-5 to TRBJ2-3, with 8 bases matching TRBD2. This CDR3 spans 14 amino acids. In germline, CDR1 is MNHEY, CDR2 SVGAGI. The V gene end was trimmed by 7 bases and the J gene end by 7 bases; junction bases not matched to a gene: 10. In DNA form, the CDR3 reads TGTGCCAGCAACATTCCGGGGGGGCATAATACGCAGTATTTT. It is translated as CASNIPGGHNTQYF.

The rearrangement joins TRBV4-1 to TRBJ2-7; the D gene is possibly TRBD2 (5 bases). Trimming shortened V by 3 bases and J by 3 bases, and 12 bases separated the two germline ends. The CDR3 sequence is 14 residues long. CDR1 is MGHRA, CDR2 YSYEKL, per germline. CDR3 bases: TGCGCCAGCAGCCACAGTGAGGGCAGCTACGAGCAGTACTTC. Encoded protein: CASSHSEGSYEQYF.

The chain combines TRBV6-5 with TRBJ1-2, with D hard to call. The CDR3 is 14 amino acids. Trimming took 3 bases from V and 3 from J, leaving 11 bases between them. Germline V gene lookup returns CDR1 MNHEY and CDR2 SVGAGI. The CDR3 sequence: CASSYSGVYYGYTF. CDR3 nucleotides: TGTGCCAGCAGTTATAGCGGGGTTTACTATGGCTACACCTTC.

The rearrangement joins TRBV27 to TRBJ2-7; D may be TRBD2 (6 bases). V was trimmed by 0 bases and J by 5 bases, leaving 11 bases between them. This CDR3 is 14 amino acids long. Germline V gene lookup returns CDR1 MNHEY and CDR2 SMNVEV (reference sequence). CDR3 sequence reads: CASSLSGSSNEQYF. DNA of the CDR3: TGTGCCAGCAGTTTATCCGGGAGTTCCAACGAGCAGTACTTC.

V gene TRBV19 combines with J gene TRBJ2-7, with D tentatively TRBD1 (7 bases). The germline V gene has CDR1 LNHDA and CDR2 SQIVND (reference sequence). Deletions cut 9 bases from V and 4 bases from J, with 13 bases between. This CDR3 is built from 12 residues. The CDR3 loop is CASRGTWYEQYF. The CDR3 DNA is TGTGCCAGCAGGGGGACTTGGTACGAGCAGTACTTC.

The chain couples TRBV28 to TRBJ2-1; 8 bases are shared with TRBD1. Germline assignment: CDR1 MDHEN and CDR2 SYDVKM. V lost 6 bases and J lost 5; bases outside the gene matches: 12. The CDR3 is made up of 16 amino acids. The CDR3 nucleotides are TGTGCCAGCAGAGTGAGGGTTGCGACAGGGGACAATGAGCAGTTCTTC. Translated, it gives CASRVRVATGDNEQFF.

CDR3 loop: CASSDYPTGYGYTF. DNA of the CDR3: TGTGCCAGCAGTGACTATCCAACAGGGTATGGCTACACCTTC. The rearrangement links TRBV25-1 to TRBJ1-2; tentative D call: TRBD1 (6 bases). Deletions cut 3 bases from V and 5 bases from J, with 13 bases between. This CDR3 region has 14 residues. Per the germline V gene, CDR1 is MGHDK and CDR2 is SYGVNS.

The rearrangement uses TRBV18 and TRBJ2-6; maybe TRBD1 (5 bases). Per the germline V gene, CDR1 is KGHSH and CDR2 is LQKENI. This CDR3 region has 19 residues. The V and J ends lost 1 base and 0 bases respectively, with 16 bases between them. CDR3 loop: CASSPLLAGSSSGANVLTF. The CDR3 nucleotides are TGTGCCAGCTCACCACTCCTGGCAGGGTCTAGCTCTGGGGCCAACGTCCTGACTTTC.